The source of this T cell receptor beta chain is a study of blood T cell repertoires in COVID-19. The CDR3 contains 17 residues. Trimming stripped 0 bases from V and 3 bases from J, with 18 bases between. Per the germline V gene, CDR1 is SEHNR and CDR2 is FQNEAQ (reference sequence). This clone was seen once. Repertoires were generated with immunoSEQ multiplex PCR, while TCRdb's copy carries only in-frame clones and drops some. The table lists roughly 100,000 clones, more than 80% of them singletons. V usage is TRBV7-9 and J usage is TRBJ2-7; D perhaps matches TRBD2 (6 bases). The clonotype comes from a human donor in a cohort sampled during active COVID-19. Sequencing was performed on peripheral blood. The CDR3 region has the DNA TGTGCCAGCAGCTTAGCGCTCTCCGGCCACGGGGGCTACGAGCAGTACTTC. Translation gives CASSLALSGHGGYEQYF.